These T cell receptor beta chains were read from a single sample in a study of blood T cells in healthy people across ages. Via MiXCR, TCRdb re-called the 5' RACE reads, giving one row per CDR3 protein. The sample records roughly 1,700,000 distinct CDR3 sequences, under 30% being singletons. The sequenced material came from blood. These receptors were obtained from a woman between 25 and 40 years old in good health. The CDR3 runs from the conserved cysteine through the conserved F or W. The D gene is left open where the match is weak. Part of the rows lack a size; the others show once, few, many or a class for expanded clones.

d_call: .; v_call: TRBV28; j_call: TRBJ2-7; clone_size: many; cdr3_nt: TGTGCCAGCACGCGATTTGGCTCCTACGAGCAGTACTTC; cdr3_aa: CASTRFGSYEQYF
d_call: TRBD2; v_call: TRBV5-4; j_call: TRBJ2-7; clone_size: few; cdr3_nt: TGTGCCAGCAGCTACCAGCGGGGAGAAAGAGAAACCCAGTACTTC; cdr3_aa: CASSYQRGERETQYF
d_call: .; v_call: TRBV12-3/TRBV12-4; j_call: TRBJ2-2; clone_size: .; cdr3_nt: TGTGCCAGCACCCTTCCCGGCAGGGTCCCCCTTAAGAACACCGGGGAGCTGTTTTTT; cdr3_aa: CASTLPGRVPLKNTGELFF
d_call: TRBD1; v_call: TRBV10-1; j_call: TRBJ2-5; clone_size: .; cdr3_nt: TGCGCCAGCAGTGAGTCGACAGGGCAAGAGACCCAGTACTTC; cdr3_aa: CASSESTGQETQYF
d_call: .; v_call: TRBV2; j_call: TRBJ2-3; clone_size: few; cdr3_nt: TGTGCCACCCGCCGGGACAGCACAGATACGCAGTATTTT; cdr3_aa: CATRRDSTDTQYF
d_call: .; v_call: TRBV7-2; j_call: TRBJ2-7; clone_size: many; cdr3_nt: TGTGCCAGCAGCTTAGCTACCCTAGCCTCCTACGAGCAGTACTTC; cdr3_aa: CASSLATLASYEQYF
d_call: .; v_call: TRBV9; j_call: TRBJ1-5; clone_size: .; cdr3_nt: TGTGCCAGCAGCGTAGGGTTTGGGGGGAAGAGCAATCAGCCCCAGCATTTT; cdr3_aa: CASSVGFGGKSNQPQHF
d_call: TRBD2; v_call: TRBV5-1; j_call: TRBJ2-3; clone_size: .; cdr3_nt: TGCGCCAGCAGCTTCCTAGCGGGAGCGCTAAATACGCAGTATTTT; cdr3_aa: CASSFLAGALNTQYF
d_call: .; v_call: TRBV18; j_call: TRBJ2-1; clone_size: many; cdr3_nt: TGTGCCAGCTCATCCGGACGAGACAATGAGCAGTTCTTC; cdr3_aa: CASSSGRDNEQFF
d_call: TRBD2; v_call: TRBV5-1; j_call: TRBJ2-1; clone_size: .; cdr3_nt: TGCGCCAGCAGCTTGGTCGCTAGCGGGGTAATCAATGAGCAGTTCTTC; cdr3_aa: CASSLVASGVINEQFF
d_call: TRBD1; v_call: TRBV7-9; j_call: TRBJ2-1; clone_size: .; cdr3_nt: TGTGCCAGCAGCTTAGAGGGCCGTGGCAGGGGGCTATACAATGAGCAGTTCTTC; cdr3_aa: CASSLEGRGRGLYNEQFF
d_call: TRBD2; v_call: TRBV5-6; j_call: TRBJ2-3; clone_size: .; cdr3_nt: TGTACCAGCAGCTACGAAGTAGGTAGCGGGACAATCGCAGATACGCAGTATTTT; cdr3_aa: CTSSYEVGSGTIADTQYF
d_call: TRBD1; v_call: TRBV2; j_call: TRBJ2-4; clone_size: .; cdr3_nt: TGTGCCAGCAGTGTAGAAGACAGGGTATATTCGGGAAACATTCAGTACTTC; cdr3_aa: CASSVEDRVYSGNIQYF
d_call: .; v_call: TRBV5-1; j_call: TRBJ2-1; clone_size: many; cdr3_nt: TGCGCCAGCAGCTCCACAGGCGGGCCCTACAATGAGCAGTTCTTC; cdr3_aa: CASSSTGGPYNEQFF
d_call: .; v_call: TRBV15; j_call: TRBJ2-5; clone_size: many; cdr3_nt: TGTGCCACCAGCAGAGGGGGGAGTTCTGAGACCCAGTACTTC; cdr3_aa: CATSRGGSSETQYF
d_call: .; v_call: TRBV7-9; j_call: TRBJ2-7; clone_size: many; cdr3_nt: TGTGCCAGCTCCGGTCACAGCCAGGCTGGGGCCGAGCAGTACTTC; cdr3_aa: CASSGHSQAGAEQYF
d_call: TRBD1; v_call: TRBV2; j_call: TRBJ1-2; clone_size: few; cdr3_nt: TGTGCCAGCCCCTTAACAGGGGCTGAATATGGCTACACCTTC; cdr3_aa: CASPLTGAEYGYTF
d_call: .; v_call: TRBV30; j_call: TRBJ2-7; clone_size: .; cdr3_nt: TGTGCCTGGAGTAAGAGGCATCTTCAGGACTACGAGCAGTACTTC; cdr3_aa: CAWSKRHLQDYEQYF
d_call: .; v_call: TRBV12-3/TRBV12-4; j_call: TRBJ1-1; clone_size: .; cdr3_nt: TGTGCCAGCAGGCCGGGACAAATGAACACTGAAGCTTTCTTT; cdr3_aa: CASRPGQMNTEAFF
d_call: .; v_call: TRBV20-1; j_call: TRBJ2-3; clone_size: .; cdr3_nt: TGCAGTGCTTCCGTGGTGCGTAGCACAGATACGCAGTATTTT; cdr3_aa: CSASVVRSTDTQYF
d_call: TRBD1; v_call: TRBV10-3; j_call: TRBJ2-2; clone_size: many; cdr3_nt: TGTGCCATCAGTGATCCGGGACAGGAGGCCGGGGAGCTGTTTTTT; cdr3_aa: CAISDPGQEAGELFF